Sequencing of this TCR beta chain was carried out in a study of cytomegalovirus exposure and HLA in healthy donors. Whole-study findings and limits: The later analysis indicated that the majority of CMV-associated TCR beta chains appeared HLA-restricted.

The PCR used 60 Vbeta and 13 Jbeta primers. Sequencing used immunoSEQ multiplex PCR; TCRdb keeps in-frame clones, though not all of them. This table holds roughly 120,000 clones, about 63% found once. Trimming took off 5 bases at V and 6 bases at J, with 13 bases between the two ends. This CDR3 is 14 amino acids long. Germline CDR1 reads SGHTA; CDR2 reads FQGNSA. There are a few counts of this clone. Its antigen is as yet unknown. The sample was PBMCs. V and J are TRBV7-2 and TRBJ2-2, with a possible D match to TRBD2 (6 bases). The sequence came from a young man in good health and CMV-seropositive. The chain's CDR3 is CASSPGGPAGELFF. CDR3 in DNA: TGTGCCAGCAGCCCCGGAGGGCCGGCCGGGGAGCTGTTTTTT.